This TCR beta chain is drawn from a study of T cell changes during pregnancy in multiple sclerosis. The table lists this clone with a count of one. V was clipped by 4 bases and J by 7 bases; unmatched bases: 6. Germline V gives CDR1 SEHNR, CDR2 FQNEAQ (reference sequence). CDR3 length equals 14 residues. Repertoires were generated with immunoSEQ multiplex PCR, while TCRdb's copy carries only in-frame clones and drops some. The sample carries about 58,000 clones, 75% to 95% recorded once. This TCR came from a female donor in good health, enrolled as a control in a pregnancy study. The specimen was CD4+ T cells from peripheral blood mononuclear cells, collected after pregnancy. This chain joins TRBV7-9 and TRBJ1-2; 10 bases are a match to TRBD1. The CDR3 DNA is TGTGCCAGCAGCTCCGGGACAGGGGAGTTTGGCTACACCTTC. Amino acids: CASSSGTGEFGYTF.